This T cell receptor (beta chain) was observed in a study of blood T cells in healthy people across ages. This CDR3 is 16 amino acids long. V trimming: 2 bases; J trimming: 3 bases; junction bases outside the gene matches: 10. Germline CDR1 and CDR2: SEHNR and FQNEAQ (reference sequence). PCR was performed a second time for about 7 to 11 cycles using a sample-barcoded 5' primer and a J-beta primer mix. Each cDNA molecule was tagged by a template-switch adaptor with 12 random nucleotides. Sequencing yielded, for each sample, at least 3 million paired-end reads carrying CDR3. TCRdb used MiXCR to reprocess the 5' RACE reads, holding one entry per CDR3 protein. The table records fewer than 2 million distinct CDR3 sequences, roughly two fifths of them present only once. This clonotype was counted a few times. Its cognate antigen is unknown. Regarding the study as a whole: Donor CMV status was unknown, possibly confounding expanded clonotype changes. Long-lived donors exceeded aged donors in naive CD4+ cells and diversity.

The sequencing input was blood. The J gene is TRBJ2-7, the V gene TRBV7-9; 7 nucleotides agree with TRBD2. The origin of this receptor is a human donor in good health. In DNA, the CDR3 is TGTGCCAGCAGCTTAATCGGACTAGGGCTCGACTACGAGCAGTACTTC. Its translation: CASSLIGLGLDYEQYF.